The sequence of this T cell receptor (beta chain) was determined in a study of T cells in Graves' hyperthyroidism and ophthalmopathy (dated by TCRdb to the late 2010s). In the study overall: Peripheral blood samples were taken at initial diagnosis, before any treatment was given. TCR V-J signatures able to tell the groups apart were searched for in a discovery cohort of 100 or so patients, of whom under 45 had Graves' ophthalmopathy and 55 to 60 had stable Graves' hyperthyroidism. Prospective prediction of ophthalmopathy was tested in an independent validation cohort of approximately 19 hyperthyroidism patients and some 17 patients who later progressed to ophthalmopathy. In more than 5 Graves' hyperthyroidism patients, the study also compared T-cell repertoires from thyroid tissue with T-cell repertoires from blood. The roughly 100 discovery patients were randomly divided into training and test sets at a 7:3 ratio. Once sampling was done, hyperthyroidism patients were given methimazole at a starting dose of 30 mg daily, whereas ophthalmopathy patients were given high-dose intravenous methylprednisolone. The paper reports TCR Vbeta CDR3 sequencing of over 130 peripheral blood samples: approximately 41 ophthalmopathy, fewer than 85 hyperthyroidism and approximately 17 progressor patients. Broader findings and caveats from the paper: In cross-validation, a model built on a 13 V-J signature told ophthalmopathy apart from stable hyperthyroidism with less than 90% sensitivity and about 81% specificity, and in testing the same model reached 80%/75%. In validation, progression to ophthalmopathy was predicted by the model with 55% to 71% sensitivity and roughly 76% specificity, a median of 6.5 months before onset. Sample size was not statistically predetermined, and investigators were not blinded to group allocation. Most expanded thyroid clonotypes (frequency above 0.001) were also detected in blood, suggesting blood repertoires may reflect thyroid immune responses.

The table lists this clonotype with many counts. Its specific antigen is unknown. Nothing much larger sits one base from this clone, and base qualities are not available. V sheds 3 bases and J sheds 3 bases, leaving 16 bases between their ends. Taken from cysteine to phenylalanine, the CDR3 has 15 residues. Solely the CDR3 DNA is kept, with 45 bases framed from the first base. CDR1 and CDR2, looked up from the germline V gene (reference sequence), are DFQATT and SNEGSKA. Ophthalmopathy patients had moderately to severely active disease, Clinical Activity Score of at least 3, NOSPECS grade of at least 4, and duration under 3 months. The study excluded patients with uncontrolled infections, other autoimmune diseases, pregnancy or lactation. Diagnoses were established on the basis of clinical symptoms, serum thyroxine and TRAb, thyroid ultrasound, and orbital computed tomography. Ficoll-Paque density gradient centrifugation was used to isolate PBMCs from approximately 11 ml of fresh peripheral blood. Trizol reagent was used to extract total RNA, and RNA quality was then checked on an Agilent 2100 Bioanalyzer.

The TCR beta CDR3 regions were amplified from the RNA transcripts. The TCR CDR3 was subjected to a first round of RT-PCR using the HTBI primer set and the Qiagen OneStep RT-PCR kit. Libraries were constructed in a second round of multiplex PCR, after which size selection and purification were carried out. Paired-end sequencing of the libraries was performed with 100 bp reads on an Illumina HiSeq2000. The original methods were these. Raw data were processed with SOAPnuke, discarding reads with adapters, uncalled bases, mean Phred below 15, or no exact constant-primer or identifier match. COPE v1.2.5 was used to merge high-quality paired reads, and clonotypes were defined as unique nucleotide sequences. MiTCR v1.1 was used to align the clonotypes against IMGT TRBV, TRBD and TRBJ reference segments. The analysis was restricted to V-J combinations with a frequency above 0.0001, which together covered 99% to 99.2% of the repertoires. A TCS score was defined as the ratio between F50 (clonal expansion) and ExV (chaos), using BLOSUM62-based TCRdist between CDR3 peptides within each V-J. Welch's t-statistics and random forest reduced around 510 V-J features to roughly 13, which were used in a naive Bayes classifier (R e1071). In TCRdb, the public reads were trimmed at Q25 with fastp and aligned with MiXCR, with productive beta chains retained. Each record represents a unique CDR3 protein, reported with the most common genes and DNA among its rows. TCRdb, not the authors, supplied the V and J calls. This sample lists a few hundred thousand distinct CDR3 sequences; about a sixth were detected once. Roughly 3.5% of the sample is held by the ten biggest clonotypes.

Recombination joined TRBV20-1 with TRBJ2-3; the best D guess is TRBD1, with 6 bases matching. The TCR originated in a middle-aged woman with Graves' ophthalmopathy. The specimen sequenced was blood. The CDR3 region reads CSARRSGGRTDTQYF. The nucleotide sequence reads as follows: TGCAGTGCTAGGCGTTCTGGGGGCAGGACAGATACGCAGTATTTT.